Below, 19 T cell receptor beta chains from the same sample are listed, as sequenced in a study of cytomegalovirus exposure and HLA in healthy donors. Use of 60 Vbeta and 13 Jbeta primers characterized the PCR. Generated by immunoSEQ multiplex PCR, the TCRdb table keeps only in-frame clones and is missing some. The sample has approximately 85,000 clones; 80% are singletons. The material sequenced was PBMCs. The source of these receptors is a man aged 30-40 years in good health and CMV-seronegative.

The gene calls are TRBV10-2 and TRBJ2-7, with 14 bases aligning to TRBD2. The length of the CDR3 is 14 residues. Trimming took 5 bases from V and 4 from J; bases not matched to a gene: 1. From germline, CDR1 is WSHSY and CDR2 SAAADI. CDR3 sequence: CASSRTSGRYEQYF. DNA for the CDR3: TGCGCCAGCAGTCGGACTAGCGGGAGGTACGAGCAGTACTTC.

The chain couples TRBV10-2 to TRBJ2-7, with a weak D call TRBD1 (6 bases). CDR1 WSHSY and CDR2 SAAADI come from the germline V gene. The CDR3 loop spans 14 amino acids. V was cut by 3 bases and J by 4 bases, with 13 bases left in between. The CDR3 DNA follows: TGCGCCAGCAGTGATGTGGCAGGGGAGTACGAGCAGTACTTC. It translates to CASSDVAGEYEQYF.

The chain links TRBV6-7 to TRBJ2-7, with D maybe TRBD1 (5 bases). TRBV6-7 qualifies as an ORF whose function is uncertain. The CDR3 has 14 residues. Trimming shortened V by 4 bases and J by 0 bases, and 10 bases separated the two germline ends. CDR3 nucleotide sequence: TGTGCCAGCAGTTCGGACACTGACTCCTACGAGCAGTACTTC. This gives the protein CASSSDTDSYEQYF.

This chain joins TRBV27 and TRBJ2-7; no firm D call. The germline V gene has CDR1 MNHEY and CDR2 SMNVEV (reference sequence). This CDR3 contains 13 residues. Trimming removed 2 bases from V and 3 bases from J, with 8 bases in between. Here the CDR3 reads CASSLRVYYEQYF. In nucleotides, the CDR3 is TGTGCCAGCAGTTTACGGGTATACTACGAGCAGTACTTC.

CDR3 loop: CASSQDRNTEAFF. The CDR3 coding sequence is TGCGCCAGCAGCCAGGACAGGAACACTGAAGCTTTCTTT. This chain connects TRBV5-1 to TRBJ1-1; possibly TRBD1 for D (6 bases). The CDR3 is made up of 13 amino acids. CDR1 and CDR2 (germline): SGHRS, YFSETQ. With 4 bases removed from V and 1 base from J, the gap between germline ends came to 8 bases.

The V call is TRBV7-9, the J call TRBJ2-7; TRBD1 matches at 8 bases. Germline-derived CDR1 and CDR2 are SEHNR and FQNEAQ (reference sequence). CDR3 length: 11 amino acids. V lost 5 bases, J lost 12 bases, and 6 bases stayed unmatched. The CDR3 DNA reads TGTGCCAGCAGCCCAGGACAGGGAAGGTACTTC. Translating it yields CASSPGQGRYF.

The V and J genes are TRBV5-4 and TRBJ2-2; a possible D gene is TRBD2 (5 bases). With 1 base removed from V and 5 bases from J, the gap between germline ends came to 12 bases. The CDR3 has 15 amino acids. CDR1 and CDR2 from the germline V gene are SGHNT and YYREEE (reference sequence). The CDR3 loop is CASSLFAGNTGELFF. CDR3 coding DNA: TGTGCCAGCAGCTTGTTTGCCGGGAATACCGGGGAGCTGTTTTTT.

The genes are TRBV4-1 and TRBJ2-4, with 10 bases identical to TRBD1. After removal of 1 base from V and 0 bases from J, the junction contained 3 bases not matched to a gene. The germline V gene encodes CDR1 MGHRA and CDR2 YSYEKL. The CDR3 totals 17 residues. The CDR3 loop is CASSQVGTGVAKNIQYF. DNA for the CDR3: TGCGCCAGCAGCCAAGTTGGGACAGGGGTAGCCAAAAACATTCAGTACTTC.

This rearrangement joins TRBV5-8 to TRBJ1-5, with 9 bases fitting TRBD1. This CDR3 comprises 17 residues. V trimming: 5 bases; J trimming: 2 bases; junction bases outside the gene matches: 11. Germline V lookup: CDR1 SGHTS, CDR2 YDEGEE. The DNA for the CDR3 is TGTGCCAGCAGACCCCGTTTCGGGGACAGGGGCAATCAGCCCCAGCATTTT. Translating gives CASRPRFGDRGNQPQHF.

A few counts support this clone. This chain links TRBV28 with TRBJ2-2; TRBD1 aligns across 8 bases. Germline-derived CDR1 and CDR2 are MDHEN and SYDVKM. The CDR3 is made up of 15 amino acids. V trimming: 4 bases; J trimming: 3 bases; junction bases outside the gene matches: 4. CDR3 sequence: CASSSGTGDTGELFF. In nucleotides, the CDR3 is TGTGCCAGCAGTTCCGGGACAGGTGACACCGGGGAGCTGTTTTTT. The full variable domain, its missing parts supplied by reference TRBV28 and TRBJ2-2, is DVKVTQSSRYLVKRTGEKVFLECVQDMDHENMFWYRQDPGLGLRLIYFSYDVKMKEKGDIPEGYSVSREKKERFSLILESASTNQTSMYLCASSSGTGDTGELFFGEGSRLTVL.

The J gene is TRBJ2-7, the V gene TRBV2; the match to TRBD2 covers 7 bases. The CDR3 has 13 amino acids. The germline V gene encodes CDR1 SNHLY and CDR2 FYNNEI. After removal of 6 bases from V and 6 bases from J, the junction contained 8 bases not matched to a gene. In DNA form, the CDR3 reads TGTGCCAGCAGGATATTACTAGCGCCCGAGCAGTACTTC. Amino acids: CASRILLAPEQYF.

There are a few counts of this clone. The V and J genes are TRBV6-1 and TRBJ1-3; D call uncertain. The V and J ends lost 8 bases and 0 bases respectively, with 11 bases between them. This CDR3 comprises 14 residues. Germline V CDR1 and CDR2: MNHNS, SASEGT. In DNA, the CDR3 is TGTGCCAGCCTGGCGGGAGGCTCTGGAAACACCATATATTTT. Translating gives CASLAGGSGNTIYF.

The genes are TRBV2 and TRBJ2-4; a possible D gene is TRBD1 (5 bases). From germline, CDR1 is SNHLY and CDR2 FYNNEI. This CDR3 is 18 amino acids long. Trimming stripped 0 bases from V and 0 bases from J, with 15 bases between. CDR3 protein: CASSEAGALFLAKNIQYF. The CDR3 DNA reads TGTGCCAGCAGTGAAGCAGGGGCTTTATTTCTAGCCAAAAACATTCAGTACTTC.

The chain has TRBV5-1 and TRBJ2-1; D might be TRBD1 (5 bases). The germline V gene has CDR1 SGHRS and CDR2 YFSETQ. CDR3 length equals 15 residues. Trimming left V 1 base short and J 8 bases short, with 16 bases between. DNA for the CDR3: TGCGCCAGCAGCTTGATGTGGCCGGGCAGGGATGAGCAGTTCTTC. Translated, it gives CASSLMWPGRDEQFF.

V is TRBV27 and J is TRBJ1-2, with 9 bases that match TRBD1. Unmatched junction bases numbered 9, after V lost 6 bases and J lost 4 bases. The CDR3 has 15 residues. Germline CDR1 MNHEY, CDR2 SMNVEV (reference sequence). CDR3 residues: CASRTGTGLFYGYTF. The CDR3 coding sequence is TGTGCCAGCAGAACCGGGACAGGGCTTTTCTATGGCTACACCTTC.

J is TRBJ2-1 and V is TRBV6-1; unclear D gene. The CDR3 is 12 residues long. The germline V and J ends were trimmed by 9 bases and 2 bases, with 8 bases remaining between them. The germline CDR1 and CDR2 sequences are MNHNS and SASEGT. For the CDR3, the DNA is TGTGCCAGTGCTCACACCTACAATGAGCAGTTCTTC. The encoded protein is CASAHTYNEQFF.

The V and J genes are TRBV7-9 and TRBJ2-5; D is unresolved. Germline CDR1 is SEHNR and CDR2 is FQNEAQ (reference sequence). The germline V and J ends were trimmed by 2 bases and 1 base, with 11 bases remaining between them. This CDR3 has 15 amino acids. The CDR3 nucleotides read TGTGCCAGCAGCTTATTGGCAGGAATCCAAGAGACCCAGTACTTC. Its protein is CASSLLAGIQETQYF.

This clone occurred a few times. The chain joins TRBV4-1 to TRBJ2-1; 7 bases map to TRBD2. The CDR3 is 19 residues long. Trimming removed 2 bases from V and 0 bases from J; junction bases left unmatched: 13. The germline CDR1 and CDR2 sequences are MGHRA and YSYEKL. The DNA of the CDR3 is TGCGCCAGCAGCCAACTTCGGGTTAGCGGGCCCAGCTCCTACAATGAGCAGTTCTTC. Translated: CASSQLRVSGPSSYNEQFF.

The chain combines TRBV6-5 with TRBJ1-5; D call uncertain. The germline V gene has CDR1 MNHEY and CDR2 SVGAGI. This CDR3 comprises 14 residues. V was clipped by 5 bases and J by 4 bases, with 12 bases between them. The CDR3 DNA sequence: TGTGCCAGCAGTCCCGGGTCCGAGAATCAGCCCCAGCATTTT. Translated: CASSPGSENQPQHF.